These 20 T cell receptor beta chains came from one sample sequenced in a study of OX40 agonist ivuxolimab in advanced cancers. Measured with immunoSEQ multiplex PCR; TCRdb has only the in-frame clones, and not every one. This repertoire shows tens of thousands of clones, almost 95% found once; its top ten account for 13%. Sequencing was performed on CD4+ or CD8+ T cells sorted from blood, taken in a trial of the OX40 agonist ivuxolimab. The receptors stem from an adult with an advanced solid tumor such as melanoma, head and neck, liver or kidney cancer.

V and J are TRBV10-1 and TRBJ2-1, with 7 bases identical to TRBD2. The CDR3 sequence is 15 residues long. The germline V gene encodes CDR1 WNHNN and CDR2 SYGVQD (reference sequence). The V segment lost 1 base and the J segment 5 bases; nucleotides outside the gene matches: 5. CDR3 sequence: CASSEYGGINNEQFF. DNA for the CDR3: TGCGCCAGCAGTGAGTACGGGGGGATAAACAATGAGCAGTTCTTC.

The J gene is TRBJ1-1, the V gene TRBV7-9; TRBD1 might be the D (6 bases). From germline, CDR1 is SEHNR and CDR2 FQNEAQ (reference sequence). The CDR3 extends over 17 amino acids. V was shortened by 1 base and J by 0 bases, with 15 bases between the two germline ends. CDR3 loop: CASSLGFLDSMNTEAFF. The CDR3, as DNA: TGTGCCAGCAGCTTAGGTTTTTTGGACAGCATGAACACTGAAGCTTTCTTT.

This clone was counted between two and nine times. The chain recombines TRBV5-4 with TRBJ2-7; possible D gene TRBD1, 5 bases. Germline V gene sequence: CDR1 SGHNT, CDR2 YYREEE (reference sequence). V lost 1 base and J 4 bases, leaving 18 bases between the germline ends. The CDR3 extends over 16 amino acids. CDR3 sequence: CASSLNYGQGRYEQYF. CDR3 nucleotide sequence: TGTGCCAGCAGCTTGAACTATGGGCAGGGTAGGTACGAGCAGTACTTC.

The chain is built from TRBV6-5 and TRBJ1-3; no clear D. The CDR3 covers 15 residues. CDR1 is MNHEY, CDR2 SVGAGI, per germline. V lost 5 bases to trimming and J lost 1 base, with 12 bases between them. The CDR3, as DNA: TGTGCCAGCAGTACGGGGTCATTGTCTGGAAACACCATATATTTT. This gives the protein CASSTGSLSGNTIYF.

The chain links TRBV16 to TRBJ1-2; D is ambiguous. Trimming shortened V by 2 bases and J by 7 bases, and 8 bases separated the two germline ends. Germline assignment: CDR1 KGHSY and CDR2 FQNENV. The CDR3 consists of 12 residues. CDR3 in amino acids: CASSQETPGYTF. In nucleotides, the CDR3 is TGTGCCAGCAGCCAAGAGACCCCTGGCTACACCTTC.

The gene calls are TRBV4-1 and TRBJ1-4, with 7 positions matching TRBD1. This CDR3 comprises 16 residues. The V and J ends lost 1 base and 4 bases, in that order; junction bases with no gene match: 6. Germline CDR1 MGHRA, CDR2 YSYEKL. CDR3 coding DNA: TGCGCCAGCAGCCAAGTAGCCGGGACAGTTAATGAAAAACTGTTTTTT. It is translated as CASSQVAGTVNEKLFF.

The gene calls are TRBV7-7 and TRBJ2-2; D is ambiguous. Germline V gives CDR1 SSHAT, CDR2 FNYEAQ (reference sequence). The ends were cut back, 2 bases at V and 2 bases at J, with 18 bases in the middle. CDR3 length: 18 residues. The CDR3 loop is CASSLYLPGQINTGELFF. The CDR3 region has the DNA TGTGCCAGCAGCTTATACCTTCCTGGGCAGATAAACACCGGGGAGCTGTTTTTT.

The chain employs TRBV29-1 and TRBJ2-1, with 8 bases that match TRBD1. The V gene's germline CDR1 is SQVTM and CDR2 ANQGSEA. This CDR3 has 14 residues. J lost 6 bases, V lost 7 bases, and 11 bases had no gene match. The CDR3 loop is CSAPGQGASNEQFF. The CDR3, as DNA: TGCAGCGCCCCCGGACAGGGAGCTTCCAATGAGCAGTTCTTC.

The CDR3 DNA is TGTGCCAGCAGTCCACGACAGGGGAGCTACGAGCAGTACTTC. This translates into CASSPRQGSYEQYF. The gene calls are TRBV27 and TRBJ2-7; 8 bases are a match to TRBD1. Trimming removed 5 bases from V and 3 bases from J; junction bases left unmatched: 6. The CDR3 loop spans 14 amino acids. The germline V gene has CDR1 MNHEY and CDR2 SMNVEV (reference sequence).

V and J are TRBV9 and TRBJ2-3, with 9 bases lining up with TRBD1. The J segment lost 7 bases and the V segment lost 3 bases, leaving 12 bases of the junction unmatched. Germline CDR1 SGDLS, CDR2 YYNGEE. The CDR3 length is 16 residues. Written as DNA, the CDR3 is TGTGCCAGCAGCGAGAGGATCGGGACAGGGACTTATACGCAGTATTTT. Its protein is CASSERIGTGTYTQYF.

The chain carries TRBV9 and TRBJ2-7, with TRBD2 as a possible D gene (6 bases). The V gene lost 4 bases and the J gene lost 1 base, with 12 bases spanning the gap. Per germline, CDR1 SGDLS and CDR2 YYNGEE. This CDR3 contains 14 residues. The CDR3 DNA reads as TGTGCCAGCAGCACAAGCGGGTCTTCCTACGAGCAGTACTTC. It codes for CASSTSGSSYEQYF.

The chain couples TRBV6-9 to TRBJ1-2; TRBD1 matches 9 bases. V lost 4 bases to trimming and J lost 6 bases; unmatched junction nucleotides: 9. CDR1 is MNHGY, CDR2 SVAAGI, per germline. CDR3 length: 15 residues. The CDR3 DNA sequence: TGTGCCAGCAGTTCGCTATCGGGACAGGGAGATGGCTACACCTTC. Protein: CASSSLSGQGDGYTF.

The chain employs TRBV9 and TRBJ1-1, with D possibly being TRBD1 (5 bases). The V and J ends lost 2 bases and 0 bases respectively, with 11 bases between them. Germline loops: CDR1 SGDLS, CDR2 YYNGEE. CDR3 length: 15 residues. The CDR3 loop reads CASSVRGTMNTEAFF. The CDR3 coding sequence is TGTGCCAGCAGCGTCCGGGGGACCATGAACACTGAAGCTTTCTTT.

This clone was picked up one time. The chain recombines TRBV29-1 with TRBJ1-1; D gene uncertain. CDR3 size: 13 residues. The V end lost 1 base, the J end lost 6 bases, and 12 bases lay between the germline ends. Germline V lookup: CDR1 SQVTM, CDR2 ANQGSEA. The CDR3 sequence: CSVEAADIAEAFF. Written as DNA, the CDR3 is TGCAGCGTTGAAGCCGCAGACATCGCTGAAGCTTTCTTT. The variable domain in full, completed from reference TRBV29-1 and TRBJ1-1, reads SAVISQKPSRDICQRGTSLTIQCQVDSQVTMMFWYRQQPGQSLTLIATANQGSEATYESGFVIDKFPISRPNLTFSTLTVSNMSPEDSSIYLCSVEAADIAEAFFGQGTRLTVV.

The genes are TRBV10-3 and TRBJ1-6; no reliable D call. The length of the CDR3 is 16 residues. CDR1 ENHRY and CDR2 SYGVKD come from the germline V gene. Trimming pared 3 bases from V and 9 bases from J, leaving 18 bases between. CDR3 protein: CAISDALWALGSPLHF. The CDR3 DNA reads TGTGCCATCAGTGATGCCCTATGGGCCCTAGGTTCACCCCTCCACTTT.

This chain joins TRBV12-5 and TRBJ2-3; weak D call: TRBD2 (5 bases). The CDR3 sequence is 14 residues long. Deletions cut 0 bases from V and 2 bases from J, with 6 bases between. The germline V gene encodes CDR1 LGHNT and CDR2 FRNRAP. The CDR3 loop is CASGLVADTDTQYF. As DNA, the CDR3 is TGTGCTAGTGGTTTGGTAGCGGACACAGATACGCAGTATTTT.

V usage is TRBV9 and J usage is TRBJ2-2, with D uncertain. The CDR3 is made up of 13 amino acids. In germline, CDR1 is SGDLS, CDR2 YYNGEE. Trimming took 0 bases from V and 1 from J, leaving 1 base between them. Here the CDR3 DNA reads TGTGCCAGCAGCGTAGAGAACACCGGGGAGCTGTTTTTT. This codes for CASSVENTGELFF. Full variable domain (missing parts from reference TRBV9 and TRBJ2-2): DSGVTQTPKHLITATGQRVTLRCSPRSGDLSVYWYQQSLDQGLQFLIQYYNGEERAKGNILERFSAQQFPDLHSELNLSSLELGDSALYFCASSVENTGELFFGEGSRLTVL.

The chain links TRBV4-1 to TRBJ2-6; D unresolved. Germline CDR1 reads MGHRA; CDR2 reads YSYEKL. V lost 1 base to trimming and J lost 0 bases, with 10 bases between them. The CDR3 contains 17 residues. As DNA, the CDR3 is TGCGCCAGCAGCCAAGGTCTTGCGATCTCTGGGGCCAACGTCCTGACTTTC. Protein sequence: CASSQGLAISGANVLTF.

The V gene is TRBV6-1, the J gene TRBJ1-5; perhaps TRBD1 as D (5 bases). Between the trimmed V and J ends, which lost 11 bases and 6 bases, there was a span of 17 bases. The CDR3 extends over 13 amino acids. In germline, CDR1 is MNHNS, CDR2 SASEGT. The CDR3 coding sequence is TGTGCCGGGGCCCGAGGGTGGGCTCAGCCCCAGCATTTT. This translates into CAGARGWAQPQHF.

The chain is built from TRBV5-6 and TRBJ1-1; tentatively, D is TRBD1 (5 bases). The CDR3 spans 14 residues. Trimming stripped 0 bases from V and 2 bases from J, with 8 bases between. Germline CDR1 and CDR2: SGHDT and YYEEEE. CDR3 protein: CASSLGQINTEAFF. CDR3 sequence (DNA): TGTGCCAGCAGCTTGGGACAGATCAACACTGAAGCTTTCTTT.